Sequencing of this T cell receptor (beta chain) was carried out in a study of spatial heterogeneity in lung cancer. Background on the study: Samples were donated by 72 untreated early-stage non-small cell lung cancer patients.

Every TCR cDNA molecule carried a tag that served as a unique molecular identifier. Via MiXCR, TCRdb re-called the 5' RACE reads, giving one row per CDR3 protein. The sample lists 35,000 to 45,000 distinct CDR3 sequences, more than 20% occurring once. This clonotype has more than one count but fewer than ten. Time point defined: blood at routine non-recurrence follow-up after resection. The clonotype comes from a female donor with early-stage non-small cell lung cancer. This specimen was PBMCs, taken at follow-up.

The CDR3 DNA sequence: TGTGCCAGCAGCTTAGTGGGTCGGCTAGCGGGAGTATACTACGAGCAGTACTTC. Protein product: CASSLVGRLAGVYYEQYF. The V call is TRBV7-8, the J call TRBJ2-7; 10 positions match TRBD2. V lost 1 base to trimming and J lost 3 bases; unmatched junction nucleotides: 12. This CDR3 has 18 amino acids. The germline V gene encodes CDR1 SGHVS and CDR2 FQNEAQ.